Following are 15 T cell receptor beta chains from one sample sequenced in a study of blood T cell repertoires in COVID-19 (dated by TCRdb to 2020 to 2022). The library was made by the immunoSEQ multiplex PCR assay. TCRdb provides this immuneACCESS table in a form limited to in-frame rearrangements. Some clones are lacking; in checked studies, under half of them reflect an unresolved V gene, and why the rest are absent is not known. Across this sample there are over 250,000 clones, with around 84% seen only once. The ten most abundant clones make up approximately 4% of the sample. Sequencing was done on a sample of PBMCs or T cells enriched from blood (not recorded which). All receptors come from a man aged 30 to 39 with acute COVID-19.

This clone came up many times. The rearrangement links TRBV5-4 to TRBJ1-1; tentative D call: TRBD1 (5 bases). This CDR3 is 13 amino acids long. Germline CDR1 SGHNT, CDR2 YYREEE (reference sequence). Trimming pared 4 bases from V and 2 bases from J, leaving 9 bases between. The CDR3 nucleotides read TGTGCCAGCAGCGGGGCCAGCAACACTGAAGCTTTCTTT. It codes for CASSGASNTEAFF.

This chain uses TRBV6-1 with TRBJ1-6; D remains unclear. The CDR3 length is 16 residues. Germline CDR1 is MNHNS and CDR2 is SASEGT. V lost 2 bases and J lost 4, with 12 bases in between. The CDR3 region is CASSEPERRYNSPLHF. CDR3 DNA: TGTGCCAGCAGTGAACCTGAGAGAAGATATAATTCACCCCTCCACTTT.

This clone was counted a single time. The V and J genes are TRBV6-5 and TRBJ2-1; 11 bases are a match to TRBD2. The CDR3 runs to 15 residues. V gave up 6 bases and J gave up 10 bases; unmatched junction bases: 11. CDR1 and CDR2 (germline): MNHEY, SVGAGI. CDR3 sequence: CASSPGVAGGREQFF. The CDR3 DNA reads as TGTGCCAGCAGCCCGGGGGTAGCGGGGGGGAGAGAGCAGTTCTTC.

CDR3 DNA: TGTGCCAGTAGTACCCTCGGGGGGGTGTCAGATACGCAGTATTTT. Amino acid sequence: CASSTLGGVSDTQYF. V gene TRBV19 combines with J gene TRBJ2-3; TRBD2 matches 8 bases. After removal of 4 bases from V and 4 bases from J, the junction contained 7 bases not matched to a gene. There are 15 residues in the CDR3. From germline, CDR1 is LNHDA and CDR2 SQIVND (reference sequence). Variable domain in full (rest from reference TRBV19 and TRBJ2-3): DGGITQSPKYLFRKEGQNVTLSCEQNLNHDAMYWYRQDPGQGLRLIYYSQIVNDFQKGDIAEGYSVSREKKESFPLTVTSAQKNPTAFYLCASSTLGGVSDTQYFGPGTRLTVL.

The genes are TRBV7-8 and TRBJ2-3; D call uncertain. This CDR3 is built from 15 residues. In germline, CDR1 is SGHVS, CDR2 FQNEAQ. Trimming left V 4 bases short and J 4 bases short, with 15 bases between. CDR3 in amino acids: CASSYAAPPSDTQYF. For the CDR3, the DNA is TGTGCCAGCAGCTACGCGGCCCCCCCATCAGATACGCAGTATTTT.

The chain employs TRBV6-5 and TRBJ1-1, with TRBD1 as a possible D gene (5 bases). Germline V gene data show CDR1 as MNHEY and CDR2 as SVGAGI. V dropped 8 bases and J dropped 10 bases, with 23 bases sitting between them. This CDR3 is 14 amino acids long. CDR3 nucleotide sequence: TGTGCCAGCCGAGTGGACGGGGGATCGGGCGGAGCTTTCTTT. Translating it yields CASRVDGGSGGAFF.

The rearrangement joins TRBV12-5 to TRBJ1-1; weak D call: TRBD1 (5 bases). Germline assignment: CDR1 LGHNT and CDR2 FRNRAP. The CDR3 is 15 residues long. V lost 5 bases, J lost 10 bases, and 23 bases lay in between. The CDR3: CASGPPGLGRGGAFF. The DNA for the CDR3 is TGTGCTAGTGGTCCGCCGGGGTTAGGGCGCGGGGGAGCTTTCTTT.

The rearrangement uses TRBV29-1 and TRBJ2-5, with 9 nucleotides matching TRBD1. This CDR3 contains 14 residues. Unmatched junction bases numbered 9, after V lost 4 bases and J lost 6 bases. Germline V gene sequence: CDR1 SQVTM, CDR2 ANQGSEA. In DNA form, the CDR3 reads TGCAGCGTTGTTCCGGGACAGGGTTCTCAGACCCAGTACTTC. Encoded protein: CSVVPGQGSQTQYF. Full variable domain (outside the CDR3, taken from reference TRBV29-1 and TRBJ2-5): SAVISQKPSRDICQRGTSLTIQCQVDSQVTMMFWYRQQPGQSLTLIATANQGSEATYESGFVIDKFPISRPNLTFSTLTVSNMSPEDSSIYLCSVVPGQGSQTQYFGPGTRLLVL.

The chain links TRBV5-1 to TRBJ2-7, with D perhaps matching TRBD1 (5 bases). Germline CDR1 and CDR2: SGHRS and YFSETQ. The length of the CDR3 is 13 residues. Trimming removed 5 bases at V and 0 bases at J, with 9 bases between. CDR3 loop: CASRSDSSYEQYV. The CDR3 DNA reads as TGCGCCAGCAGGAGCGACAGCTCCTACGAGCAGTACGTC.

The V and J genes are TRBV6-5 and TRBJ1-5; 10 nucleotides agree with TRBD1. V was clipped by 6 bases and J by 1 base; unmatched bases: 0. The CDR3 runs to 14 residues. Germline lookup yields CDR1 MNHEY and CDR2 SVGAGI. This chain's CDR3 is CASRTGGSNQPQHF. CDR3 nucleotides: TGTGCCAGCAGGACAGGGGGCAGCAATCAGCCCCAGCATTTT.

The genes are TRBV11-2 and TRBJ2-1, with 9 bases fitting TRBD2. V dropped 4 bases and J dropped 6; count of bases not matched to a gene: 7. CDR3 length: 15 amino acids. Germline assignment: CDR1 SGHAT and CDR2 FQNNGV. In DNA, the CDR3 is TGTGCCAGCAGCTCATCGCCTAGCGGGGCCAATGAGCAGTTCTTC. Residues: CASSSSPSGANEQFF. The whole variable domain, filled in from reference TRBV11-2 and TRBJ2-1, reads EAGVAQSPRYKIIEKRQSVAFWCNPISGHATLYWYQQILGQGPKLLIQFQNNGVVDDSQLPKDRFSAERLKGVDSTLKIQPAKLEDSAVYLCASSSSPSGANEQFFGPGTRLTVL.

CDR3 in amino acids: CASSLGDRGLFGYTF. In nucleotides, the CDR3 is TGTGCCAGCAGCTTGGGGGACAGGGGGCTCTTTGGCTACACCTTC. The rearrangement links TRBV5-4 to TRBJ1-2; 12 nucleotides agree with TRBD1. V was clipped by 0 bases and J by 7 bases; unmatched bases: 4. There are 15 residues in the CDR3. From germline, CDR1 is SGHNT and CDR2 YYREEE (reference sequence).

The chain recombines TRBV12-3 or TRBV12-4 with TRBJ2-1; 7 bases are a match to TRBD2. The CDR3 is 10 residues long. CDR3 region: CAAGWGEQFF. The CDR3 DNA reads TGTGCAGCGGGGTGGGGTGAGCAGTTCTTC.

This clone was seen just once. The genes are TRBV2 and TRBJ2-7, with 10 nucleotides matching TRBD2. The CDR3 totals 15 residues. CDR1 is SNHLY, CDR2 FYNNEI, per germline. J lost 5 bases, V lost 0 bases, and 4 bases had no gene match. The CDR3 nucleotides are TGTGCCAGCAGTGAAGCAGTAGCGGGAGGTCACGAGCAGTACGTC. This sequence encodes CASSEAVAGGHEQYV.

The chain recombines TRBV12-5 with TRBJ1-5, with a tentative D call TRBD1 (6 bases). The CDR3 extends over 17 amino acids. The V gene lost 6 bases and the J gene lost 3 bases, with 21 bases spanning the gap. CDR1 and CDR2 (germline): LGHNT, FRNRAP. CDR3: CASGNLRGGTNNQPQHF. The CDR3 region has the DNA TGTGCTAGTGGGAACTTGAGGGGGGGGACAAACAATCAGCCCCAGCATTTT.